This record covers a single TCR beta chain. Its antigen remains unidentified. PCR involved 60 Vbeta and 13 Jbeta primers. Profiled with immunoSEQ multiplex PCR; TCRdb holds only in-frame clones, not every one. This sample has roughly 120,000 clones, with nearly 70% found just once. Healthy people donating bone marrow made up the donors. The CDR3 consists of 17 residues. Germline loops: CDR1 LNHNV, CDR2 YYDKDF (reference sequence). V was shortened by 0 bases and J by 1 base, with 14 bases between the two germline ends. These data belong to a study of cytomegalovirus exposure and HLA in healthy donors. Regarding the study as a whole: The classifier reportedly diagnosed cytomegalovirus status with high sensitivity and specificity.

The rearrangement joins TRBV15 to TRBJ2-3; possible D gene TRBD2, 7 bases. Source material: PBMCs. The clonotype comes from a woman aged 70-85 years in good health and CMV-seropositive. CDR3 coding DNA: TGTGCCACCAGCAGAGATCGGGGGGCGGGACGCACAGATACGCAGTATTTT. The encoded protein is CATSRDRGAGRTDTQYF.